The following is a TCR beta chain sequence with its context. Its matching antigen is unknown. TCRdb's table, derived via immunoSEQ multiplex PCR, lists solely in-frame clones and lacks some. The sample consists of 70,000 to 75,000 clones, roughly nine tenths of them appearing once. The data stem from a study of T cell responses to AZD1222 COVID-19 vaccine. Study results and limitations: Targets within unmutated variant regions were reportedly found for nearly half of spike-specific TCRs. Clonal diversity may have been underestimated in mostly white British donors. The CD4 TCRs associated with vaccination extended across spike and predominated at 160-218 and 743-854. In all cases, repertoires were sampled only after the peak T cell response.

The CDR3 runs to 18 residues. V lost 6 bases, J lost 2 bases, and 24 bases lay in between. The input for sequencing was peripheral blood, taken 28 days after the second AZD1222 dose. This TCR was recovered from an adult who received the AZD1222 COVID-19 vaccine. The V call is TRBV23-1, the J call TRBJ2-3; D remains unclear. TRBV23-1 is treated as an ORF (open reading frame) with a function not yet certain. CDR3 DNA: TGCGCCAGCAGACCTATAACGTGGACGAGCGAAGCCACAGATACGCAGTATTTT. Amino acids: CASRPITWTSEATDTQYF.